This T cell receptor (beta chain) emerged from a study of blood T cell repertoires in COVID-19. Overall study: Acute and convalescent COVID-19 specimens originated in the United States, Italy and Spain. The cDNA or gDNA used as material had been derived from T cells, B-cell-depleted T cells, or PBMCs.

How the authors handled the data: Scientists estimated how many nucleated cells there were by amplifying reference gene primers. Using immunoSEQ multiplex PCR, the repertoire was profiled, and TCRdb retains in-frame clones only, with some absent. D and trimming come from the DNA, and the V and J calls and clone size come from that table. The data contain some 390,000 clones, around 87% of them singletons. Trimming cost V 4 bases and J 5 bases; bases outside gene matches: 6. The CDR3 runs to 15 residues. Germline V gene sequence: CDR1 SGHDT, CDR2 YYEEEE. This receptor was identified in a woman in her sixties or seventies with COVID-19, enrolled during active disease. The J gene is TRBJ2-3, the V gene TRBV5-6; the match to TRBD1 covers 11 bases. The source material was peripheral blood. CDR3 in DNA: TGTGCCAGCAGCGCCCGGACAGGGGGCAAAGATACGCAGTATTTT. It codes for CASSARTGGKDTQYF. Full variable domain (remainder filled in from reference TRBV5-6 and TRBJ2-3): DAGVTQSPTHLIKTRGQQVTLRCSPKSGHDTVSWYQQALGQGPQFIFQYYEEEERQRGNFPDRFSGHQFPNYSSELNVNALLLGDSALYLCASSARTGGKDTQYFGPGTRLTVL.